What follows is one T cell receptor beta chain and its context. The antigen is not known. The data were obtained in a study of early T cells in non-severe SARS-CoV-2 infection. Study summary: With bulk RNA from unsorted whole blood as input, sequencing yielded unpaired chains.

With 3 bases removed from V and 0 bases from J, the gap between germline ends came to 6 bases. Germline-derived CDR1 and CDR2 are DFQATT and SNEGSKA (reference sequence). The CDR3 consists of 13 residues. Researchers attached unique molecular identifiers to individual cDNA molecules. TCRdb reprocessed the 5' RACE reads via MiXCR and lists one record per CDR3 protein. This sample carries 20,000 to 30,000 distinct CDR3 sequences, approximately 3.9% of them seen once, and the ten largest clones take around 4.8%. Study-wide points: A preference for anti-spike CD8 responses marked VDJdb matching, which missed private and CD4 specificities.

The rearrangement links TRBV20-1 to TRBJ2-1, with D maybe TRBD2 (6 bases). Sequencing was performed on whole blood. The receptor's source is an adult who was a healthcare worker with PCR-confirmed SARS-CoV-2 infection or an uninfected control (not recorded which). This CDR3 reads CSASGSSYNEQFF. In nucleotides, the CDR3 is TGCAGTGCTAGCGGGAGCTCCTACAATGAGCAGTTCTTC.